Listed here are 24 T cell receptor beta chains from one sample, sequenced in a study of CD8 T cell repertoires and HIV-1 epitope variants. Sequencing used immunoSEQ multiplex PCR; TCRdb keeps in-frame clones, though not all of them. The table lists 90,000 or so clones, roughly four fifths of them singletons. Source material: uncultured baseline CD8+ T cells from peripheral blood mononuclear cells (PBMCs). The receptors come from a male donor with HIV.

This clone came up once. The CDR3 DNA is TGCGCCAGCCCCACGGACAGGGAAGGGGGGAACACTGAAGCTTTCTTT. It encodes CASPTDREGGNTEAFF. The chain has TRBV10-1 and TRBJ1-1; 8 positions agree with TRBD1. The junction had 12 bases not matched to a gene; V was cut back by 8 bases and J by 1 base. This CDR3 has 16 amino acids. Germline V lookup: CDR1 WNHNN, CDR2 SYGVQD (reference sequence).

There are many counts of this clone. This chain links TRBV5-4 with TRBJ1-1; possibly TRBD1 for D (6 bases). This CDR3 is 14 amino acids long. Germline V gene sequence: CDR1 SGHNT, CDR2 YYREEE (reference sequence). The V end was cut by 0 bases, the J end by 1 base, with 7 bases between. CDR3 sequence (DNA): TGTGCCAGCAGCTTGGAGGGACAGAACACTGAAGCTTTCTTT. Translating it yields CASSLEGQNTEAFF.

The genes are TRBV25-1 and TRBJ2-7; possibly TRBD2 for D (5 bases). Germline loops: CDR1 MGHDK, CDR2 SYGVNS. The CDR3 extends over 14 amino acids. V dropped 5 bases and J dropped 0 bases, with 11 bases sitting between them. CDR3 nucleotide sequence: TGTGCCAGCAGTACCCGGACTGACTCCTACGAGCAGTACTTC. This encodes CASSTRTDSYEQYF.

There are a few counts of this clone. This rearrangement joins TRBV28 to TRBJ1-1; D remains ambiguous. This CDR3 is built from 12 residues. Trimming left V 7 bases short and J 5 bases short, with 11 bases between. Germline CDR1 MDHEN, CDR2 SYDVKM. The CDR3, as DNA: TGTGCCAGCATCTCGGGGTTGACTGAAGCTTTCTTT. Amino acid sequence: CASISGLTEAFF.

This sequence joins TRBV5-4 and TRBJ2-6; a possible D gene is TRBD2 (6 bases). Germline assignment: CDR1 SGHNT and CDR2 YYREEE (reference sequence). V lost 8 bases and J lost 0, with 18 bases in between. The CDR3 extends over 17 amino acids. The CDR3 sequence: CASGGGTRNSGANVLTF. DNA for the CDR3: TGTGCCAGTGGGGGAGGTACTCGGAACTCTGGGGCCAACGTCCTGACTTTC.

The chain's CDR3 is CASSITGTPYNEQFF. As DNA, the CDR3 is TGTGCCAGTAGTATTACGGGGACCCCTTACAATGAGCAGTTCTTC. This chain joins TRBV19 and TRBJ2-1; D is possibly TRBD1 or TRBD2 (5 bases each). Germline V gene data show CDR1 as LNHDA and CDR2 as SQIVND (reference sequence). The CDR3 totals 15 residues. The germline V and J ends were trimmed by 3 bases and 4 bases, with 13 bases remaining between them.

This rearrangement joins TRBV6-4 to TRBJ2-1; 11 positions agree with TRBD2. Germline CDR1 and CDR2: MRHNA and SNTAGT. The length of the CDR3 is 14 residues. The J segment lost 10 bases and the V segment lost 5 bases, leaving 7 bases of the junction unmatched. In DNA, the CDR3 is TGTGCCAGCAGTCCTAGCGGGGGGCTAAACGAGCAGTTCTTC. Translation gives CASSPSGGLNEQFF.

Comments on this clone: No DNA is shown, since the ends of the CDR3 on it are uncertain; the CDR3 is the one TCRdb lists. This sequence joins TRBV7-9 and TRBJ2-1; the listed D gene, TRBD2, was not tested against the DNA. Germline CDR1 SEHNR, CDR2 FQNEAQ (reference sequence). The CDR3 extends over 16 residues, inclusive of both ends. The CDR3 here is CASSFGPGGTYNEQFF.

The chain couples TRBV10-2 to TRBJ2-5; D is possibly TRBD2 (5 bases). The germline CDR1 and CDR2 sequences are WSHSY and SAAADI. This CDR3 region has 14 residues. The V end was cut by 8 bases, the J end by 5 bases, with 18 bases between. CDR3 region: CASSTQREWETQYF. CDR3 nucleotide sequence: TGCGCCAGCTCAACCCAGAGGGAGTGGGAGACCCAGTACTTC.

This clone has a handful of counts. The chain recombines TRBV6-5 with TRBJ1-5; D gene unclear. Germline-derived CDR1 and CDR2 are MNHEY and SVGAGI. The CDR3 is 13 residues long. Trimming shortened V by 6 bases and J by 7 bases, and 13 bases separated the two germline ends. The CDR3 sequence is CASSLTSLQPQHF. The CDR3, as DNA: TGTGCCAGCAGCCTCACGAGCTTACAGCCCCAGCATTTT.

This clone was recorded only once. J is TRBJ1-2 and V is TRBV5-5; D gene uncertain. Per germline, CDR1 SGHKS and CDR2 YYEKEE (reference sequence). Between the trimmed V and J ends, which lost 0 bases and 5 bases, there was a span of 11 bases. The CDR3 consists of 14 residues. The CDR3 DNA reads TGTGCCAGCAGCTTGGTGGCAGCCTCATATGGCTACACCTTC. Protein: CASSLVAASYGYTF. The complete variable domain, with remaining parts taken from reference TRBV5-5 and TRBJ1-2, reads DAGVTQSPTHLIKTRGQQVTLRCSPISGHKSVSWYQQVLGQGPQFIFQYYEKEERGRGNFPDRFSARQFPNYSSELNVNALLLGDSALYLCASSLVAASYGYTFGSGTRLTVV.

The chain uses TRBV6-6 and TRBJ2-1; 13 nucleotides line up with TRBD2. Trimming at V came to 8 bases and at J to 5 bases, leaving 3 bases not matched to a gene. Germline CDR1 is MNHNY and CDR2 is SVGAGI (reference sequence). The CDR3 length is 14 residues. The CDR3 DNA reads TGTGCCAGCGGACTAGCGGGGGAAAACAATGAGCAGTTCTTC. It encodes CASGLAGENNEQFF.

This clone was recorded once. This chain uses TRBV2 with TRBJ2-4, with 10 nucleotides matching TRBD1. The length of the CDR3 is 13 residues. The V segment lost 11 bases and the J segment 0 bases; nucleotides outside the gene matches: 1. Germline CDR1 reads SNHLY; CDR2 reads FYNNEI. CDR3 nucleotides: TGTGCCGGACAGGGGGAAGCCAAAAACATTCAGTACTTC. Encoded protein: CAGQGEAKNIQYF.

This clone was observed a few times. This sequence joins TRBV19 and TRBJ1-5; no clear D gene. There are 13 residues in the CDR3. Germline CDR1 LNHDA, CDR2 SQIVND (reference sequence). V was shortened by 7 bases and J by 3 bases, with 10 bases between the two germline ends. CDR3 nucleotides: TGTGCCAGTACGTACGGGATCAATCAGCCCCAGCATTTT. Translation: CASTYGINQPQHF.

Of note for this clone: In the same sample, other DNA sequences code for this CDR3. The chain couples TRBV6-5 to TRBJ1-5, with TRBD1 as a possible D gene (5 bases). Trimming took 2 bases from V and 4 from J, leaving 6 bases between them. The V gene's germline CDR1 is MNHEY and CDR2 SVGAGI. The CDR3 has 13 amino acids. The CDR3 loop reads CASSYRGNQPQHF. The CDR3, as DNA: TGTGCCAGCAGTTACAGGGGAAATCAGCCCCAGCATTTT.

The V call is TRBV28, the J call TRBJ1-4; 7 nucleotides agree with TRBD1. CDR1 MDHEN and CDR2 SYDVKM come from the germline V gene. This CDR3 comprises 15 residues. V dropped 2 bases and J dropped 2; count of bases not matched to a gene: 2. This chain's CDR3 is CASSLKGATNEKLFF. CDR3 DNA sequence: TGTGCCAGCAGTTTAAAGGGGGCGACTAATGAAAAACTGTTTTTT.

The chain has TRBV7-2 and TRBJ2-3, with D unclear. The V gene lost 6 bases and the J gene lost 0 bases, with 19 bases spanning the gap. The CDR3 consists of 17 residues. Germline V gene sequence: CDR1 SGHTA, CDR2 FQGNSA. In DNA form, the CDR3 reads TGTGCCAGCAGGTCTATAGGCGGTAGAACTAGCACAGATACGCAGTATTTT. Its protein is CASRSIGGRTSTDTQYF.

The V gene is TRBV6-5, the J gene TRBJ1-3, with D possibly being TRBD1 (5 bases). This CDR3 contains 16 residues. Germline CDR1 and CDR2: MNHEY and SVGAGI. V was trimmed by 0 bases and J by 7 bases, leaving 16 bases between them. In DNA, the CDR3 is TGTGCCAGCAGTTACTCCACAGGCCAAATCGGGAACACCATATATTTT. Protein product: CASSYSTGQIGNTIYF.

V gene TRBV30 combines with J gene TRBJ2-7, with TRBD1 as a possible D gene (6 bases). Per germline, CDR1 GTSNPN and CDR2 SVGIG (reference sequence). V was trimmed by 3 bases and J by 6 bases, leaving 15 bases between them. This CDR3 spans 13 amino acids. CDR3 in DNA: TGTGCCTGGAGCGAGGGGCAGGGGTCCGAGCAGTACTTC. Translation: CAWSEGQGSEQYF. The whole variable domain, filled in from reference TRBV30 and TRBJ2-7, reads SQTIHQWPATLVQPVGSPLSLECTVEGTSNPNLYWYRQAAGRGLQLLFYSVGIGQISSEVPQNLSASRPQDRQFILSSKKLLLSDSGFYLCAWSEGQGSEQYFGPGTRLTVT.

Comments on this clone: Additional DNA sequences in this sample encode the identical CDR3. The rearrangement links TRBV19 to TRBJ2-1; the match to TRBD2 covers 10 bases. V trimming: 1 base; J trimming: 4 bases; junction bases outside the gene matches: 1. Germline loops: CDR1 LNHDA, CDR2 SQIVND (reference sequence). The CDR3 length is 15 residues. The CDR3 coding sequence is TGTGCCAGTAGTATAGGGACTAGCGGATACAATGAGCAGTTCTTC. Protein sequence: CASSIGTSGYNEQFF.

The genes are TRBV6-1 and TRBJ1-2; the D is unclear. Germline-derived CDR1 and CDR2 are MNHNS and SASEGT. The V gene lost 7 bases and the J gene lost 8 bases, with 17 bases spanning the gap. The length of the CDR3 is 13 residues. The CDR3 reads CASTLQGKEGYTF. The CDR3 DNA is TGTGCCAGCACCCTGCAAGGGAAGGAAGGCTACACCTTC.

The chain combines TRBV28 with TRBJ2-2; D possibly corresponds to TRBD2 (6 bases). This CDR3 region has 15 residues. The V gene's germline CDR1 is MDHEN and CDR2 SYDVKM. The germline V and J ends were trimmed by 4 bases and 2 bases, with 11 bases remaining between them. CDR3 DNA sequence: TGTGCCAGCAGTTCCATAGCGGATAACACCGGGGAGCTGTTTTTT. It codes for CASSSIADNTGELFF.

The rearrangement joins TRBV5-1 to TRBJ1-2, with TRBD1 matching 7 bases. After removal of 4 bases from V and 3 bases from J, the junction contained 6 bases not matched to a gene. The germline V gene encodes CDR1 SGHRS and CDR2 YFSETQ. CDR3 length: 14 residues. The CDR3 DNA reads TGCGCCAGCAGCCCGACAGGGTTTGACTATGGCTACACCTTC. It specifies CASSPTGFDYGYTF.

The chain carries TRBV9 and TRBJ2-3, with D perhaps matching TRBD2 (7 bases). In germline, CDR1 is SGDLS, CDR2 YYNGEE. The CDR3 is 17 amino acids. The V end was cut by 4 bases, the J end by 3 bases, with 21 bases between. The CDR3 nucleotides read TGTGCCAGCAGCCCCTCAGTCGTAGGGGGGGGAACAGATACGCAGTATTTT. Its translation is CASSPSVVGGGTDTQYF.